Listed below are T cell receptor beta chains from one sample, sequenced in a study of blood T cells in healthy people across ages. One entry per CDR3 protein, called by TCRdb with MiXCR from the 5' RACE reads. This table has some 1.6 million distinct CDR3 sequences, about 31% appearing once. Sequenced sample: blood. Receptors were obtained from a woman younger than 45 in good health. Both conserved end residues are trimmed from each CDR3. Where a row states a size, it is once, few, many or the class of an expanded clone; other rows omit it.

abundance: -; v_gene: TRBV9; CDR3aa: ASSVGNTGLAETQY
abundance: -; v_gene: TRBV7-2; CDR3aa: ASSSGQKDTQY
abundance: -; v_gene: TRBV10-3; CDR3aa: AMGTGGNTQY
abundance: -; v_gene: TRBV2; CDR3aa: ASGWQGGSNQPQH
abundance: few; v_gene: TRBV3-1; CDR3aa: ASSHLSGGKEETQY
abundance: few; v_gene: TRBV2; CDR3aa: ASSERVGYGYT
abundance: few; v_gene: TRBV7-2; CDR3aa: ASSSTVRTGAARSLYGYT
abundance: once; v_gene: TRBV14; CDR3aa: ASSQEFKGQARINEQF
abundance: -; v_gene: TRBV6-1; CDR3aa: ASRGDLGYEQY
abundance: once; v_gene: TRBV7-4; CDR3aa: ASSLVEGYQETQY